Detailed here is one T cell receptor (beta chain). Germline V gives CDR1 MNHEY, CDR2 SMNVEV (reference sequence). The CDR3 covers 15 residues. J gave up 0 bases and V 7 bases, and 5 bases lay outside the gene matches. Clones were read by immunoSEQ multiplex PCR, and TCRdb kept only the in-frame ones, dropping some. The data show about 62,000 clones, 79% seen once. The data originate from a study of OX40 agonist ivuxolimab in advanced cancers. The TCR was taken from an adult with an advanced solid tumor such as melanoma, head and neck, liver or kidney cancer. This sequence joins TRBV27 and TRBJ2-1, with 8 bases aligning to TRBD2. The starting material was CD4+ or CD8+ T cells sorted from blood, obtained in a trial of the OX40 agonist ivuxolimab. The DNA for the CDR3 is TGTGCCAGCAACCAAGCGGGGGACTCCTACAATGAGCAGTTCTTC. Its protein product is CASNQAGDSYNEQFF.